This T cell receptor beta chain came from a study of T cells in localized non-small cell lung cancer (dated by TCRdb to between 2020 and 2021). About the study as a whole: Comparing tumors with uninvolved tumor-adjacent lungs, the study looked at the T cell repertoires of fewer than 250 patients with early-stage NSCLC. All 230 or so NSCLC patients in the cohort were treatment-naive and had localized lung tumors that were resected. The mean age of the NSCLC patients was just over 65 years, with about 120 men and around 100 women. General conclusions and limits of the study: Longer overall survival was associated with higher T cell density in blood, whereas shorter survival was associated with higher clonality in adjacent lung. The highest T cell clonality was observed in uninvolved tumor-adjacent lung, where clonality exceeded that of tumor, suggesting that antigenic responses were more focused in uninvolved tumor-adjacent lung. Because the study design was exploratory, TCR variables were selected using unadjusted p-values without false-discovery rate correction. A median of approximately 57 of the top 100 tumor clones were detected in paired uninvolved adjacent lung, and around 30 of these tumor clones were also found among the top 100 clones of the paired uninvolved adjacent lung. Because multi-region tumor sequencing was not performed, intratumor heterogeneity could not be ruled out.

The immunoSEQ Assay was used to sequence TCR beta CDR3 regions from DNA. Per the source publication's procedure: T cell density was computed as TCR beta template counts normalized to usable DNA estimated by amplifying housekeeping genes. The preseqR package was used to estimate richness by extrapolating to 400,000 templates for PBMC samples and to 120,000 templates for tissue samples. Clonality was calculated as one minus Pielou's evenness. Tissue-enriched TCRs were identified by differential abundance testing using productive amino-acid clonotypes, minimum total count 5 and alpha 0.1. Repertoire overlap between compartments was quantified with the Jaccard Index and Morisita Overlap Index. GLIPH grouped TCR beta CDR3s together with public tetramer-defined viral CDR3s, and a viral motif had to include at least three viral sequences and show V-gene enrichment. The table comes from immuneACCESS by way of TCRdb, which keeps in-frame sequences with V and J called. Part of the clones is missing from these tables; in studies checked, under half for an unresolved V gene and the rest for unknown reasons. The V and J calls and clone size are taken from that table; D and trimming were inferred from the DNA. The sample yields tens of thousands of clones; approximately 88% were counted once. Clones ranked in the top ten supply approximately 18% of the sample.

As concerns this clone: Its recognized antigen is unknown. The sample holds no much larger clone one base away, and base qualities are not on file.

From a lookup of the germline V gene, CDR1 and CDR2 are SGHTA and FQGNSA. V trim: 3 bases; J trim: 2 bases; unmatched bases: 8. From the cysteine up to the phenylalanine, the CDR3 has a length of 16 residues. CDR3 DNA is the only sequence kept; it has 48 bases, read in frame from the first base. At diagnosis, tumor, uninvolved tumor-adjacent lung and peripheral blood were collected and then preserved as a mix of FFPE and fresh-frozen material. For TCR repertoire profiling, blood samples were analyzed in the form of peripheral blood mononuclear cells. The sample here was peripheral blood mononuclear cells, taken before any cancer treatment. Rearrangement joined TRBV7-2 to TRBJ2-7, and 9 bases in between align with TRBD2. The clonotype originates from a man aged 40 to 75 with stage III lung adenocarcinoma. The CDR3 corresponds to CASSFSQRGDPYEQYF. In nucleotides, the sequence is TGTGCCAGCAGCTTTTCTCAGCGGGGGGACCCCTACGAGCAGTACTTC.